This is a list of T cell receptor beta chains from one sample in a study of regulatory T cells in long-lasting Graves disease. TCRdb analysed the multiplex PCR reads with MiXCR anew, one entry per CDR3 protein. The sample lists roughly 260,000 distinct CDR3 sequences; roughly 18% were seen once. These sequences were also reported in another study, on T cells in Graves' hyperthyroidism and ophthalmopathy.

The sample consisted of peripheral blood mononuclear cells (PBMCs), taken at new diagnosis, from a patient treated with antithyroid drugs. The receptors were sampled from a woman aged 30 to 39 with Graves disease. The CDR3 runs from the conserved cysteine through the conserved F or W. D genes are given only for firm matches. Size tells how often a clone was seen (once, few, many) or the class of an expanded clone, and some rows leave it out.

>TRBJ2-7|NA|many|TRBV9|16
TGTGCCAGCAGCGTAGTACTCGGGACTCCCGTGCACGAGCAGTACTTC
CASSVVLGTPVHEQYF
>TRBJ1-1|NA|NA|TRBV5-5|15
TGTGCCAGCAGCTCGATGGATCAGGGAGGATTAGAAGCTTTCTTT
CASSSMDQGGLEAFF
>TRBJ2-1|TRBD2|many|TRBV7-3|15
TGTGCCAGCAGCCATTCTAGCGGGGGGGCCAATGAGCAGTTCTTC
CASSHSSGGANEQFF
>TRBJ2-2|TRBD1|few|TRBV6-1|17
TGTGCCAGCATTAATCCGGGACAGGGAGTCTCCACCGGGGAGCTGTTTTTT
CASINPGQGVSTGELFF
>TRBJ2-3|NA|many|TRBV27|19
TGTGCCAGCAGTCTGCTTACAGACGAACTAGCCCCCCGCACAGATACGCAGTATTTT
CASSLLTDELAPRTDTQYF
>TRBJ1-2|NA|many|TRBV20-1|14
TGCAGTGCTAGAGCTTGGGGCGAGGAGGGTGGCTACACCTTC
CSARAWGEEGGYTF
>TRBJ2-7|TRBD1|few|TRBV12-3/TRBV12-4|14
TGTGCCAGCAGTAGGACAGGGAGCACCTACGAGCAGTACTTC
CASSRTGSTYEQYF
>TRBJ2-1|NA|NA|TRBV7-9|13
TGTGCCAGCAGCGAGCTGGGAGACAATGAGCAGTTCTTC
CASSELGDNEQFF
>TRBJ1-5|NA|many|TRBV27|13
TGTGCCAGCAGTTCCCTGGGCGATCAGCCCCAGCATTTT
CASSSLGDQPQHF
>TRBJ2-3|NA|many|TRBV20-1|15
TGCAGTGCTAGAGTTGGCGGAACCGGCACAGATACGCAGTATTTT
CSARVGGTGTDTQYF